Shown below are 8 T cell receptor beta chains from a single sample sequenced in a study of cytomegalovirus exposure and HLA in healthy donors. Clones were sequenced by immunoSEQ multiplex PCR, and TCRdb holds only the in-frame ones, with some missing. The sample has roughly 70,000 clones; roughly 95% are singletons. The sequencing sample was made of PBMCs. The source is a man younger than 30 in good health and CMV-seronegative.

The V call is TRBV7-9, the J call TRBJ1-3, with D possibly being TRBD1 (6 bases). The germline V gene has CDR1 SEHNR and CDR2 FQNEAQ (reference sequence). This CDR3 is 18 amino acids long. V was shortened by 1 base and J by 0 bases, with 16 bases between the two germline ends. The CDR3 DNA reads TGTGCCAGCAGCTTAGATACAGGGTGGCCATTCTCTGGAAACACCATATATTTT. It yields the protein CASSLDTGWPFSGNTIYF.

The V call is TRBV19, the J call TRBJ1-2; 7 positions match TRBD1. Germline-derived CDR1 and CDR2 are LNHDA and SQIVND (reference sequence). J lost 4 bases, V lost 5 bases, and 16 bases had no gene match. The length of the CDR3 is 17 residues. This chain's CDR3 is CASSRKSPGQKFYGYTF. The CDR3, as DNA: TGTGCCAGTAGTCGAAAAAGCCCGGGACAGAAGTTCTATGGCTACACCTTC.

This chain links TRBV5-6 with TRBJ1-1; 7 bases match TRBD1. The CDR3 is 15 amino acids. Per the germline V gene, CDR1 is SGHDT and CDR2 is YYEEEE. J gave up 7 bases and V 3 bases, and 12 bases lay outside the gene matches. The CDR3: CASSYAYRGGGEAFF. CDR3 coding DNA: TGTGCCAGCAGCTACGCTTACAGGGGTGGAGGTGAAGCTTTCTTT.

The rearrangement uses TRBV19 and TRBJ1-1; 7 nucleotides agree with TRBD1. CDR1 LNHDA and CDR2 SQIVND come from the germline V gene (reference sequence). The CDR3 sequence is 11 residues long. The J segment lost 4 bases and the V segment lost 7 bases, leaving 0 bases of the junction unmatched. This CDR3 reads CASNRGTEAFF. CDR3 nucleotides: TGTGCCAGTAACAGGGGCACTGAAGCTTTCTTT.

This clone was counted once. The chain carries TRBV19 and TRBJ1-2, with TRBD1 as a possible D gene (5 bases). CDR3 length: 17 amino acids. CDR1 is LNHDA and CDR2 is SQIVND in the germline V gene (reference sequence). V was pared by 6 bases and J by 4 bases, with 24 bases between. CDR3 nucleotides: TGTGCCAGTAGCCCATACAGGAATCAGGGTCTCGGCTATGGCTACACCTTC. This sequence encodes CASSPYRNQGLGYGYTF.

The gene calls are TRBV18 and TRBJ1-1; 7 bases line up with TRBD1. V trimming: 1 base; J trimming: 5 bases; junction bases outside the gene matches: 13. CDR3 length: 17 residues. The germline V gene has CDR1 KGHSH and CDR2 LQKENI. The CDR3 bases are TGTGCCAGCTCACCACGCTTTTCGGCACAGGGGAAGACTGAAGCTTTCTTT. This encodes CASSPRFSAQGKTEAFF.

V usage is TRBV5-4 and J usage is TRBJ1-5, with TRBD1 as a possible D gene (5 bases). This CDR3 spans 16 amino acids. V was cut by 2 bases and J by 5 bases, with 17 bases left in between. Per germline, CDR1 SGHNT and CDR2 YYREEE (reference sequence). The CDR3 region is CASSFKHEEGDQPQHF. In nucleotides, the CDR3 is TGTGCCAGCAGCTTCAAGCATGAAGAAGGGGATCAGCCCCAGCATTTT.

This chain uses TRBV13 with TRBJ2-7, with TRBD2 identical over 7 bases. This CDR3 has 19 residues. CDR1 and CDR2 (germline): PRHDT, FYEKMQ (reference sequence). J lost 2 bases, V lost 0 bases, and 16 bases had no gene match. CDR3 residues: CASSLGLRRGGGSTYEQYF. Here the CDR3 DNA reads TGTGCCAGCAGCTTAGGCTTGAGGAGGGGCGGGGGTTCCACCTACGAGCAGTACTTC.